Ten or more counts support the clone carrying this T cell receptor beta chain. Amplified regions were TCR beta CDR3 sequences from RNA transcripts. When the TCR CDR3 underwent first-round RT-PCR, the HTBI primer set was used. TCRdb re-called the multiplex PCR reads with MiXCR, one entry per CDR3 protein. The table shows 490,000 or so distinct CDR3 sequences, with around 16% occurring only once. This entry belongs to a study of T cells in Graves' hyperthyroidism and ophthalmopathy. Germline V lookup: CDR1 DFQATT, CDR2 SNEGSKA (reference sequence). Trimming pared 6 bases from V and 2 bases from J, leaving 15 bases between. This CDR3 has 14 residues. Those patients with uncontrolled infection, other autoimmune disease, pregnancy or lactation were excluded. The authors took PBMCs from 10 ml fresh peripheral blood.

Sequenced sample: blood. This sequence originates from a woman aged 25 to 39 with Graves' ophthalmopathy. The V and J genes are TRBV20-1 and TRBJ2-3; D remains unclear. For the CDR3, the DNA is TGCAGTGCCATTCAGCCGAAGCTCACAGATACGCAGTATTTT. As protein: CSAIQPKLTDTQYF.